This TCR beta chain was sequenced for a study of somatic mutations in cytotoxic T cells in rheumatoid arthritis. Study-wide results and limits: Age was associated with higher CD8+ clonality in rheumatoid arthritis patients, not in healthy controls. In about an eighth of the roughly 60 patients, the largest CD8+ clone exceeded 20% of CD8+ cells.

Points on this clone: Its antigen is still unknown.

Clones were read by immunoSEQ multiplex PCR, and TCRdb kept only the in-frame ones, dropping some. The table records roughly 5,000 clones, roughly 80% of them present only once. This sequence was found in a woman in her fifties or sixties with rheumatoid arthritis. Material: CD8+ T cells sorted from blood.

The CDR3 region is CASSPYYEQYF. CDR3 sequence (DNA): TGTGCCAGCAGCCCTTACTACGAGCAGTACTTC. This chain connects TRBV7-9 to TRBJ2-7; D is undetermined. CDR3 length: 11 amino acids. Germline V gene lookup returns CDR1 SEHNR and CDR2 FQNEAQ (reference sequence). V lost 5 bases and J lost 3, with 5 bases in between.